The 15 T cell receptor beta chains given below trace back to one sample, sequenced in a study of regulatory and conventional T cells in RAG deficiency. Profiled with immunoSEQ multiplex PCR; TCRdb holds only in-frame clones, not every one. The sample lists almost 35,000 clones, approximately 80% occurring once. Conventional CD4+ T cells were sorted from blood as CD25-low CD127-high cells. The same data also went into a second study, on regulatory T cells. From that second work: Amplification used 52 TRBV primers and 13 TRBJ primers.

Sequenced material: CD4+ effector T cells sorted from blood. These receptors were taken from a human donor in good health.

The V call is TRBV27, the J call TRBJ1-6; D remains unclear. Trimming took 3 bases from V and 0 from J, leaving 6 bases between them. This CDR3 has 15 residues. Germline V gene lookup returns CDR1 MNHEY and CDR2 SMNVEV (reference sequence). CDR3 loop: CASSFRLSYNSPLHF. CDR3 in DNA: TGTGCCAGCAGTTTTAGACTCTCCTATAATTCACCCCTCCACTTT.

Here the CDR3 reads CATIPSRQGRRGYTF. The CDR3 nucleotides read TGTGCCACCATCCCGAGCCGACAGGGACGAAGAGGCTACACCTTC. V and J are TRBV2 and TRBJ1-2, with 7 bases lining up with TRBD1. Per the germline V gene, CDR1 is SNHLY and CDR2 is FYNNEI. The CDR3 is 15 amino acids. V dropped 10 bases and J dropped 8; count of bases not matched to a gene: 19.

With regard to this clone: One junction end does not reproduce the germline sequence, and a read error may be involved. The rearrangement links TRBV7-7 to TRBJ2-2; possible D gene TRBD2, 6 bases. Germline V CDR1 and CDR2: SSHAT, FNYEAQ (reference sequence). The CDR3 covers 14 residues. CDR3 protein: CASSLEGNTGELFF. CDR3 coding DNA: TGTGCTAGCAGCTTGGAGGGAAACACCGGGGAGCTGTTTTTT.

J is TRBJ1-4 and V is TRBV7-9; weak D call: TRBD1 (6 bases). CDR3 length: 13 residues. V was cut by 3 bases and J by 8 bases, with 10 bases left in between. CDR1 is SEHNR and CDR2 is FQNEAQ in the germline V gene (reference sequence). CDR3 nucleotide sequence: TGTGCCAGCAGCTTGGGAACAGGGGAAAAACTGTTTTTT. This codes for CASSLGTGEKLFF.

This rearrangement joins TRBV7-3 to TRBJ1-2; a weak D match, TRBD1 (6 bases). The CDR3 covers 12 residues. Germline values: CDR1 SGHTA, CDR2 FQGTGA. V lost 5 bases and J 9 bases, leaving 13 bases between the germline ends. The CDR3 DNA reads TGTGCCAGCAGCCGGGACACGGATCGCTACACCTTC. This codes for CASSRDTDRYTF.

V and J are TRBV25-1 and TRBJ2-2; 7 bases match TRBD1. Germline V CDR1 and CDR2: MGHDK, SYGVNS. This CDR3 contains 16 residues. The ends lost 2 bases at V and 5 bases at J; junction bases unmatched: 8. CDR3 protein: CASSEGHGQATGELFF. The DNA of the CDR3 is TGTGCCAGCAGTGAAGGGCACGGACAGGCGACCGGGGAGCTGTTTTTT.

CDR3 sequence: CASGMTGDPGTQYF. CDR3 nucleotides: TGTGCCAGCGGTATGACAGGCGATCCTGGTACGCAGTATTTT. The chain carries TRBV2 and TRBJ2-3; weak D call: TRBD1 (6 bases). This CDR3 region has 14 residues. The V end was cut by 8 bases, the J end by 8 bases, with 20 bases between. Germline-derived CDR1 and CDR2 are SNHLY and FYNNEI.

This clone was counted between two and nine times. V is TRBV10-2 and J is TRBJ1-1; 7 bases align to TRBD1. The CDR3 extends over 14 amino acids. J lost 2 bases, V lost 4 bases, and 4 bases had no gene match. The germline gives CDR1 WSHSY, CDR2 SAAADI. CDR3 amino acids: CASSGTGQNTEAFF. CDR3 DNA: TGCGCCAGCAGTGGGACAGGTCAAAACACTGAAGCTTTCTTT.

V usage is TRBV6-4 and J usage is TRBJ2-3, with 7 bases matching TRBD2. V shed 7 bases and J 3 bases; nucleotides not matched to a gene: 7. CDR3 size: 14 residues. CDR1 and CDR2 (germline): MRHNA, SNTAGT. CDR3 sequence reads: CASNPRRGTDTQYF. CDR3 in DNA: TGTGCCAGCAACCCGCGGCGGGGGACAGATACGCAGTATTTT.

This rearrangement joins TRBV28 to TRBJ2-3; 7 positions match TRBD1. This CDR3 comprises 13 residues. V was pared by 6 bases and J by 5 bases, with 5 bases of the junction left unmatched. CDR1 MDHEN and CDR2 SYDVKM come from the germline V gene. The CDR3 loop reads CASRTNRGDTQYF. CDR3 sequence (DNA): TGTGCCAGCAGGACAAACAGGGGAGATACGCAGTATTTT.

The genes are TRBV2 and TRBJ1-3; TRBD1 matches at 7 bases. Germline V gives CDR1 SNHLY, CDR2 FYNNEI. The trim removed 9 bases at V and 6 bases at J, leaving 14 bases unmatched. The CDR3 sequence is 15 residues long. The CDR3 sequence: CARDQREGGVNTIYF. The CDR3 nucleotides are TGTGCCAGAGATCAACGGGAAGGGGGCGTAAACACCATATATTTT.

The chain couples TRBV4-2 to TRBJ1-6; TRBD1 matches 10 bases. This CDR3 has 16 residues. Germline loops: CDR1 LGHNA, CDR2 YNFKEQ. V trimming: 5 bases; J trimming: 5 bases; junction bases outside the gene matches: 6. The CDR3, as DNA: TGTGCCAGCAGCTGGGGGACAGGGGACAATAATTCACCCCTCCACTTT. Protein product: CASSWGTGDNNSPLHF.

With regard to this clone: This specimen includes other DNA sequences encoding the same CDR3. CDR3: CASSLEQNTEAFF. For the CDR3, the DNA is TGTGCCAGCAGCTTAGAACAAAACACTGAAGCTTTCTTT. The chain combines TRBV7-6 with TRBJ1-1; no clear D gene. The germline CDR1 and CDR2 sequences are SGHVS and FNYEAQ. The CDR3 has 13 amino acids. Deletions cut 1 base from V and 2 bases from J, with 5 bases between.

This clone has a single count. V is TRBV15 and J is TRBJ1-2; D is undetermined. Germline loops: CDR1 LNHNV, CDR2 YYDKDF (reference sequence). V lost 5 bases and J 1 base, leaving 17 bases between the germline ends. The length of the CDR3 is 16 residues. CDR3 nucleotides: TGTGCCACCAGCGGATACCCTAGGACTTTTAACTATGGCTACACCTTC. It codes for CATSGYPRTFNYGYTF.

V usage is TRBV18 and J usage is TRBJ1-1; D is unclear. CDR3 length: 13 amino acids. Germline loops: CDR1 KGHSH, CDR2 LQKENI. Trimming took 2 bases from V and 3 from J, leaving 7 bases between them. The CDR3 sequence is CASSPETYTEAFF. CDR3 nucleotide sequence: TGTGCCAGCTCACCAGAGACCTACACTGAAGCTTTCTTT.